This T cell receptor (beta chain) derives from a study of vaccination and CD4 T cells after COVID-19. About the research overall: Median time from second vaccine dose to sampling was approximately 74 days (14 to 241). Study results and caveats: Analysis covered relatively few convalescent patients and lacked any early post-infection timepoints.

The CDR3 is 17 residues long. Germline-derived CDR1 and CDR2 are MDHEN and SYDVKM. Unmatched junction bases numbered 10, after V lost 6 bases and J lost 0 bases. This clonotype has more than one count but fewer than ten. Its antigen is as yet unknown. This sample's treatment: roughly ten-day PBMC culture with coronavirus spike peptide pools or control peptides (ViraFEST assay). The Oncomine TCR Beta short-read assay sequenced DNA from cultured CD4+ T cells. TCRdb independently ran MiXCR on the PCR reads; one entry per CDR3 protein. The sample lists about 19,000 distinct CDR3 sequences, about half occurring once.

Specimen: CD4+ T cells from blood, cultured in vitro, collected before SARS-CoV-2 vaccination. The V and J genes are TRBV28 and TRBJ2-5; TRBD2 aligns across 10 bases. The receptor comes from a human donor who had recovered from COVID-19. The CDR3 DNA reads TGTGCCAGCAGCTCCCAGACTAGCGGGCCTTACCAAGAGACCCAGTACTTC. It translates to CASSSQTSGPYQETQYF.